These 27 T cell receptor beta chains were all obtained from the same sample, sequenced in a study of breast tumors, draining lymph nodes, adjacent tissues. Axillary draining lymph nodes of breast cancer patients supplied the node samples. TCRdb reprocessed the multiplex PCR reads with MiXCR, giving one entry per CDR3 protein. This table holds fewer than 150,000 distinct CDR3 sequences, 21% found once. Material for sequencing was axillary lymph node tissue. The receptors come from a female donor with breast cancer. Some clones in this sample may be carry-over from other donors' samples.

This clonotype was seen at least ten times. The chain employs TRBV20-1 and TRBJ2-1; TRBD1 matches 8 bases. CDR3 length: 14 amino acids. Per the germline V gene, CDR1 is DFQATT and CDR2 is SNEGSKA (reference sequence). The ends lost 0 bases at V and 4 bases at J; junction bases unmatched: 2. In DNA form, the CDR3 reads TGCAGTGCTAGAGATTGGACAGGGTACAATGAGCAGTTCTTC. This sequence encodes CSARDWTGYNEQFF.

This clonotype was recorded at least ten times. V gene TRBV7-6 combines with J gene TRBJ2-7; D is unresolved. CDR1 is SGHVS, CDR2 FNYEAQ, per germline. The V and J ends lost 1 base and 6 bases respectively, with 16 bases between them. The CDR3 spans 15 residues. In DNA, the CDR3 is TGTGCCAGCAGCTTAGAGCCCCAGCCACTGAGCGAGCAGTACTTC. Amino acids: CASSLEPQPLSEQYF.

This clonotype was picked up many times. This chain links TRBV5-6 with TRBJ2-3; no definite D call. The CDR3 contains 16 residues. Trimming stripped 0 bases from V and 4 bases from J, with 15 bases between. Per germline, CDR1 SGHDT and CDR2 YYEEEE. The CDR3 nucleotides are TGTGCCAGCAGCTTGGTTCGTTTTGCGGCTCCAGATACGCAGTATTTT. It encodes CASSLVRFAAPDTQYF.

There are many counts of this clonotype. The chain carries TRBV30 and TRBJ2-3; no firm D call. Germline CDR1 and CDR2: GTSNPN and SVGIG (reference sequence). The CDR3 consists of 12 residues. Trimming took off 4 bases at V and 3 bases at J, with 8 bases between the two ends. CDR3 in amino acids: CAWNPVTDTQYF. The CDR3 DNA reads as TGTGCCTGGAATCCAGTTACAGATACGCAGTATTTT.

This clonotype has only a few counts. V usage is TRBV6-1 and J usage is TRBJ2-5; maybe TRBD1 (6 bases). Per germline, CDR1 MNHNS and CDR2 SASEGT. The length of the CDR3 is 15 residues. The V and J ends lost 7 bases and 1 base respectively, with 16 bases between them. CDR3 sequence: CASTRMDRSQETQYF. The CDR3 DNA is TGTGCCAGCACTAGAATGGACAGATCCCAAGAGACCCAGTACTTC.

This clonotype was observed at least ten times. The rearrangement joins TRBV19 to TRBJ2-2; 10 bases map to TRBD2. V was clipped by 5 bases and J by 1 base; unmatched bases: 4. The CDR3 is made up of 16 amino acids. CDR1 and CDR2 (germline): LNHDA, SQIVND (reference sequence). CDR3 DNA: TGTGCCAGTAGTCTAGCGGGAGCTCAGAACACCGGGGAGCTGTTTTTT. This codes for CASSLAGAQNTGELFF.

This clonotype was detected many times. This sequence joins TRBV5-1 and TRBJ2-7, with 11 bases identical to TRBD2. Trimming took 3 bases from V and 2 from J; bases not matched to a gene: 4. The CDR3 length is 15 residues. Germline assignment: CDR1 SGHRS and CDR2 YFSETQ. In nucleotides, the CDR3 is TGCGCCAGCAGCTCGCTAGCGGGAGGTGCCTACGAGCAGTACTTC. Protein: CASSSLAGGAYEQYF.

Regarding this clonotype: This may arise from a read error, as a much more abundant clone is one base away. CDR3 amino acids: CASSSGRLEVSTDTQYF. The CDR3 coding sequence is TGCGCCAGCAGCTCTGGCCGTTTAGAGGTTTCGACAGATACGCAGTATTTT. This chain joins TRBV5-1 and TRBJ2-3; D unclear. The CDR3 consists of 17 residues. V gave up 3 bases and J gave up 3 bases, with 20 bases separating them. Germline CDR1 and CDR2: SGHRS and YFSETQ.

As regards this clonotype: A read error may be the cause here, since a much bigger clone is one base away. This CDR3 is CANRPRGGYSYEQYF. Written as DNA, the CDR3 is TGTGCCAACAGGCCCCGCGGGGGGTACTCCTACGAGCAGTACTTC. V usage is TRBV28 and J usage is TRBJ2-7, with 8 bases matching TRBD2. Germline lookup yields CDR1 MDHEN and CDR2 SYDVKM. CDR3 length: 15 amino acids. The V and J ends lost 10 bases and 0 bases, in that order; junction bases with no gene match: 11.

This clonotype was recorded at least ten times. V is TRBV2 and J is TRBJ2-7; D remains ambiguous. This CDR3 is 12 amino acids long. V lost 7 bases and J lost 2, with 9 bases in between. Germline lookup yields CDR1 SNHLY and CDR2 FYNNEI. The CDR3 coding sequence is TGTGCCAGCACCCGGCAGGCCTACGAGCAGTACTTC. Amino acids: CASTRQAYEQYF.

Turning to this clonotype: A read error may be the cause here, since a much bigger clone is one base away. The CDR3 region is CASSFPRQLNGNTIYF. In DNA form, the CDR3 reads TGTGCCAGCAGTTTTCCTCGACAGCTCAATGGAAACACCATATATTTT. The chain employs TRBV12-3 or TRBV12-4 and TRBJ1-3, with D possibly being TRBD1 (5 bases). Deletions cut 3 bases from V and 3 bases from J, with 15 bases between. There are 16 residues in the CDR3.

This clonotype has a count of ten or more. V is TRBV6-6 and J is TRBJ2-7; 10 bases match TRBD2. This CDR3 spans 16 amino acids. The germline gives CDR1 MNHNY, CDR2 SVGAGI (reference sequence). The V and J ends lost 4 bases and 2 bases, in that order; junction bases with no gene match: 8. The CDR3 loop is CASSSELAGPTYEQYF. CDR3 DNA sequence: TGTGCCAGCAGTTCCGAACTAGCGGGACCAACCTACGAGCAGTACTTC.

There are many counts of this clonotype. This rearrangement joins TRBV7-2 to TRBJ2-3; tentatively, D is TRBD1 (6 bases). This CDR3 spans 14 amino acids. V lost 4 bases and J 6 bases, leaving 14 bases between the germline ends. Germline V gene sequence: CDR1 SGHTA, CDR2 FQGNSA. The CDR3 DNA sequence: TGTGCCAGCAGCTCCAGGGACAATCTGGATACGCAGTATTTT. It codes for CASSSRDNLDTQYF.

There are a few counts of this clonotype. The chain couples TRBV28 to TRBJ1-2; 8 positions match TRBD1. The CDR3 has 13 residues. J was trimmed by 8 bases and V by 5 bases; bases with no gene match: 7. Germline V CDR1 and CDR2: MDHEN, SYDVKM. CDR3 region: CASSGGQGGGYTF. DNA for the CDR3: TGTGCCAGCAGTGGTGGACAGGGCGGCGGCTACACCTTC.

This clonotype showed up many times. This rearrangement joins TRBV5-1 to TRBJ1-2; D might be TRBD1 (5 bases). V was trimmed by 5 bases and J by 7 bases, leaving 21 bases between them. There are 15 residues in the CDR3. Germline V gives CDR1 SGHRS, CDR2 YFSETQ. CDR3 loop: CASRRNTQGSFGYTF. CDR3 nucleotides: TGCGCCAGCAGACGAAACACTCAGGGTTCGTTTGGCTACACCTTC.

Notes on this clonotype: A much more abundant neighbour one base away suggests this may be a read error. The conserved final phenylalanine or tryptophan is absent from the CDR3, which likely points to a read error. The chain couples TRBV14 to TRBJ2-1; tentatively, D is TRBD2 (5 bases). Germline loops: CDR1 SGHDN, CDR2 FVKESK. The CDR3 extends over 13 amino acids. Trimming removed 4 bases at V and 5 bases at J, with 9 bases between. For the CDR3, the DNA is TGTGCCAGCAGCCGAGGACTGAACAATGAGCAGTTCCTC. Encoded protein: CASSRGLNNEQFL.

This chain uses TRBV9 with TRBJ2-5, with no clear D. The germline V gene encodes CDR1 SGDLS and CDR2 YYNGEE. The CDR3 contains 14 residues. Trimming left V 4 bases short and J 0 bases short, with 10 bases between. The CDR3 protein is CASSPTTYQETQYF. CDR3 nucleotide sequence: TGTGCCAGCAGCCCCACGACCTACCAAGAGACCCAGTACTTC.

About this clonotype itself: This may come from a read error, since a much larger clone is one base off. This chain links TRBV19 with TRBJ2-7; a possible D gene is TRBD1 (6 bases). Germline V lookup: CDR1 LNHDA, CDR2 SQIVND (reference sequence). With 0 bases removed from V and 4 bases from J, the gap between germline ends came to 19 bases. CDR3 length equals 17 residues. The DNA of the CDR3 is TGTGCCAGTAGTATAGATCCAGCACGACGAGGGGGTTACGAGCAGTACTTC. It is translated as CASSIDPARRGGYEQYF. The complete variable domain, with remaining parts taken from reference TRBV19 and TRBJ2-7, reads DGGITQSPKYLFRKEGQNVTLSCEQNLNHDAMYWYRQDPGQGLRLIYYSQIVNDFQKGDIAEGYSVSREKKESFPLTVTSAQKNPTAFYLCASSIDPARRGGYEQYFGPGTRLTVT.

The table lists this clonotype with many counts. The junction and the germline gene differ at one end; a read error may be behind it. The J gene is TRBJ2-3, the V gene TRBV16; D unclear. CDR1 is KGHSY and CDR2 is FQNENV in the germline V gene. The length of the CDR3 is 14 residues. The CDR3, as DNA: TGTGCCAGCACCCAAGCCTCAGCAACAGATACGCAGTATTTT. It encodes CASTQASATDTQYF.

This clonotype was counted many times. The chain employs TRBV6-1 and TRBJ2-7; TRBD1 matches 7 bases. CDR3 length: 14 amino acids. V lost 4 bases to trimming and J lost 4 bases; unmatched junction nucleotides: 7. Germline CDR1 reads MNHNS; CDR2 reads SASEGT. The CDR3 loop reads CASSVLRGTYEQYF. As DNA, the CDR3 is TGTGCCAGCAGTGTGCTCAGGGGGACATACGAGCAGTACTTC.

Worth noting for this clonotype: A read error may account for a junction end that differs from germline. The rearrangement uses TRBV3-1 and TRBJ2-7, with unresolved D. Germline-derived CDR1 and CDR2 are LGHDT and YNNKEL (reference sequence). This CDR3 is built from 14 residues. This chain's CDR3 is CAGSQDRIVGEQYF. DNA of the CDR3: TGTGCCGGCAGCCAAGATCGGATTGTGGGCGAGCAGTACTTC.

On this clonotype: Just one base apart from a much larger clone, this may be a read error. A read error is likely, as this CDR3 ends without the conserved phenylalanine or tryptophan. For the CDR3, the DNA is TGTGCCATCAAAAGAGCGGGAGGGCTACAAGAGACCCAGTACCTC. Its translation: CAIKRAGGLQETQYL. This chain uses TRBV10-3 with TRBJ2-5; 10 bases line up with TRBD2. The CDR3 consists of 15 residues. In germline, CDR1 is ENHRY, CDR2 SYGVKD. V was pared by 7 bases and J by 2 bases, with 7 bases of the junction left unmatched.

In this sample, this clonotype turned up many times. The chain employs TRBV7-2 and TRBJ2-7; the D gene is possibly TRBD2 (5 bases). This CDR3 is built from 14 residues. Germline CDR1 reads SGHTA; CDR2 reads FQGNSA. V shed 2 bases and J shed 5 bases, with 13 bases lying between them. The CDR3 sequence is CASSLSGNVHEQYF. CDR3 DNA: TGTGCCAGCAGCTTATCGGGGAATGTCCACGAGCAGTACTTC.

Concerning this clonotype: This may arise from a read error, as a much more abundant clone is one base away. V usage is TRBV7-9 and J usage is TRBJ2-7; 7 bases agree with TRBD1. This CDR3 has 14 amino acids. Per germline, CDR1 SEHNR and CDR2 FQNEAQ (reference sequence). In nucleotides, the CDR3 is TGTGCCAGCAGCTTCAACCGGGACAGCTACGGGCAGTACTTC. It translates to CASSFNRDSYGQYF.

This chain joins TRBV6-1 and TRBJ2-1, with 12 positions matching TRBD2. CDR1 and CDR2 from the germline V gene are MNHNS and SASEGT. The CDR3 sequence is 13 residues long. The V segment lost 8 bases and the J segment 8 bases; nucleotides outside the gene matches: 4. CDR3 loop: CASRLAGAYEQFF. For the CDR3, the DNA is TGTGCCAGCCGACTAGCGGGAGCGTATGAGCAGTTCTTC.

This clonotype was seen at least ten times. J is TRBJ2-7 and V is TRBV29-1, with TRBD2 matching over 7 bases. Germline CDR1 SQVTM, CDR2 ANQGSEA. The CDR3 loop spans 15 amino acids. Unmatched junction bases numbered 13, after V lost 8 bases and J lost 0 bases. The CDR3 here is CSPCGRDQSSYEQYF. The CDR3 nucleotides are TGCAGCCCTTGTGGGAGGGACCAAAGCTCCTACGAGCAGTACTTC.

This clonotype was detected many times. The chain links TRBV30 to TRBJ1-4; TRBD1 is a possible D gene (6 bases). V was clipped by 4 bases and J by 6 bases, with 9 bases between them. This CDR3 is 12 amino acids long. The germline V gene encodes CDR1 GTSNPN and CDR2 SVGIG (reference sequence). The CDR3 DNA reads as TGTGCCTGGAAAGGGGGGGATGAAAAACTGTTTTTT. Amino acid sequence: CAWKGGDEKLFF. Full variable domain (outside the CDR3, taken from reference TRBV30 and TRBJ1-4): SQTIHQWPATLVQPVGSPLSLECTVEGTSNPNLYWYRQAAGRGLQLLFYSVGIGQISSEVPQNLSASRPQDRQFILSSKKLLLSDSGFYLCAWKGGDEKLFFGSGTQLSVL.